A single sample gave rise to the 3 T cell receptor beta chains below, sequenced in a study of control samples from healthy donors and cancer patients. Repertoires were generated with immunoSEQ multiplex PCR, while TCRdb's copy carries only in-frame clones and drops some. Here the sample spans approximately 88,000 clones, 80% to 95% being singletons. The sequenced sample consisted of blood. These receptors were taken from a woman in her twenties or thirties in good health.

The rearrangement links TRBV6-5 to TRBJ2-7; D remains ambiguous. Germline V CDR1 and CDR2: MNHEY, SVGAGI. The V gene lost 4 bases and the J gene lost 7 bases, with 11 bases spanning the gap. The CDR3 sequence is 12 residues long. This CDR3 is CASSSQTREQYF. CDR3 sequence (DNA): TGTGCCAGCAGTTCCCAGACAAGAGAGCAGTACTTC.

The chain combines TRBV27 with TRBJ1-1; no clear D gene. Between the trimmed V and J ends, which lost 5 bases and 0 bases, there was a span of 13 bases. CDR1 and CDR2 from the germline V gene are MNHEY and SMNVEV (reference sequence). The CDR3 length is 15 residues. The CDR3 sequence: CASSPIRGLNTEAFF. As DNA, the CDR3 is TGTGCCAGCAGTCCCATCCGGGGATTGAACACTGAAGCTTTCTTT.

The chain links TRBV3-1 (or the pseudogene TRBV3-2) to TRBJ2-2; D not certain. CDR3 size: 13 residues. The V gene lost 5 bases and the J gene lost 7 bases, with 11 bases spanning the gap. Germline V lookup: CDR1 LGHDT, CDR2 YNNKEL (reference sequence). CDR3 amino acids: CASSFLLNGELFF. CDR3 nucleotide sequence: TGTGCCAGCAGCTTCCTTCTAAACGGGGAGCTGTTTTTT.